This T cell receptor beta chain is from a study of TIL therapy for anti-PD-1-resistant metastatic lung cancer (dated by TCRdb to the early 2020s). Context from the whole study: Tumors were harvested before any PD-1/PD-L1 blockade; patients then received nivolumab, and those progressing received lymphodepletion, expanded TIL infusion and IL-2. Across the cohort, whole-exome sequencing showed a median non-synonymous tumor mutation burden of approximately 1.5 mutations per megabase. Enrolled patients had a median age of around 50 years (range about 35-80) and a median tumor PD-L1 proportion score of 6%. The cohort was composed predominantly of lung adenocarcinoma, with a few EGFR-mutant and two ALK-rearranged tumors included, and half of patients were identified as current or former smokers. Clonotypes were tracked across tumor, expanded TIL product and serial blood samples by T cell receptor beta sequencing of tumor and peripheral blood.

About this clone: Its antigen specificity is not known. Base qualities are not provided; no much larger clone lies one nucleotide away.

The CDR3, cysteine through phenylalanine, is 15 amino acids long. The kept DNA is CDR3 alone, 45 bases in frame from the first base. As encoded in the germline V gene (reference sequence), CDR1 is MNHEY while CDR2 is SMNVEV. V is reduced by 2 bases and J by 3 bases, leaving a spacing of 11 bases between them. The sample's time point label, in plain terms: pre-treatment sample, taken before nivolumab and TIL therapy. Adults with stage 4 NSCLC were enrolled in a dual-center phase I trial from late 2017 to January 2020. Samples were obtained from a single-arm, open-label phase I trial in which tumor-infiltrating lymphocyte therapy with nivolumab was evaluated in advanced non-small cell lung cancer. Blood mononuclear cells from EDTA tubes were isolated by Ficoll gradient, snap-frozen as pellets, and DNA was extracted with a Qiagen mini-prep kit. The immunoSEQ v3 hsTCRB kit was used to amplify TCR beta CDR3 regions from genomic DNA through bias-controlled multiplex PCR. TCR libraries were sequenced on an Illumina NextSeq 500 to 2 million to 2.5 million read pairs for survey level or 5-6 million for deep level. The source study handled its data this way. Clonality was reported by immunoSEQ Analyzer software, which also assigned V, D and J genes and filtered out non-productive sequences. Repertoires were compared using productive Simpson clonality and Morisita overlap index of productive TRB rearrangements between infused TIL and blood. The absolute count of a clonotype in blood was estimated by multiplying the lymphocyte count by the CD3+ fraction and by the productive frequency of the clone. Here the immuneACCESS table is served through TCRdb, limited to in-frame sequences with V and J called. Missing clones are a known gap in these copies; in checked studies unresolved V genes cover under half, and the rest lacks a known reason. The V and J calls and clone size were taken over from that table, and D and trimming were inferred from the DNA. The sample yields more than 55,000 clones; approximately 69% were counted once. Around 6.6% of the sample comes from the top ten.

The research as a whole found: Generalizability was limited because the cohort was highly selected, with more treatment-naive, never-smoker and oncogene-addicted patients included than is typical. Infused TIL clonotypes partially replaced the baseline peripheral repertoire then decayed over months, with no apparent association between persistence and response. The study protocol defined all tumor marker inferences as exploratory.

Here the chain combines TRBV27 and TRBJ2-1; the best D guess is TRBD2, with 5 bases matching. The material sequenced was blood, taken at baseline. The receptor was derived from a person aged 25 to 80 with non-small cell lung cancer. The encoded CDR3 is CASSLVGRHYNEQFF. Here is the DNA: TGTGCCAGCAGTTTAGTGGGGAGACACTACAATGAGCAGTTCTTC.